The clone carrying this TCR beta chain occurred a few times. This specimen comes from a study of T cells after yellow fever vaccination. Study in general: Fractions with few cells were prepared using SMART-Seq v4 Ultra Low Input.

Template switching with 5'RACE generated the TCR cDNA and added a universal primer site and UMIs. TCRdb called the 5' RACE reads again in MiXCR, with one record for every CDR3 protein. This table has a few hundred thousand distinct CDR3 sequences, approximately 4% appearing once. This CDR3 region has 9 residues. Trimming took off 11 bases at V and 8 bases at J, with 9 bases between the two ends. CDR1 and CDR2 from the germline V gene are MNHEY and SMNVEV (reference sequence). The TCR comes from a man in his late teens or twenties who received the YFV17D yellow fever vaccine. The sequences come from PBMCs, collected 5 days after the yellow fever booster vaccination. The chain joins TRBV27 to TRBJ1-2; D not certain. The CDR3 protein is CARTRGYTF. The CDR3 DNA reads as TGTGCCCGGACGCGAGGCTACACCTTC.